The 22 T cell receptor beta chains below all came from one sample that was sequenced in a study of identical twins. TCRdb re-derived calls from the 5' RACE reads in MiXCR, one entry per CDR3 protein. In the table there are 250,000 to 350,000 distinct CDR3 sequences, approximately 8% of which are singletons. Separately, the same data were catalogued under a study of yellow fever vaccine responses in identical twins.

Sequences were obtained from memory (CD45RO+) T cells sorted from blood. The receptors derive from a woman aged 18-29 years in good health.

The table lists this clonotype with many counts. The rearrangement links TRBV5-1 to TRBJ1-1; maybe TRBD1 (5 bases). Germline V gene data show CDR1 as SGHRS and CDR2 as YFSETQ. The CDR3 extends over 15 amino acids. V dropped 4 bases and J dropped 2 bases, with 15 bases sitting between them. The chain's CDR3 is CASSPNTGSNTEAFF. CDR3 coding DNA: TGCGCCAGCAGCCCCAATACAGGAAGTAACACTGAAGCTTTCTTT.

The chain employs TRBV9 and TRBJ2-1, with D perhaps assigned TRBD1 or TRBD2 (6 bases each). CDR1 is SGDLS and CDR2 is YYNGEE in the germline V gene. CDR3 length: 16 residues. The V end lost 3 bases, the J end lost 3 bases, and 16 bases lay between the germline ends. CDR3 sequence reads: CASSAPPGADYNEQFF. For the CDR3, the DNA is TGTGCCAGCAGCGCTCCCCCGGGGGCTGACTACAATGAGCAGTTCTTC. Together with reference TRBV9 and TRBJ2-1, the CDR3 gives the full variable domain: DSGVTQTPKHLITATGQRVTLRCSPRSGDLSVYWYQQSLDQGLQFLIQYYNGEERAKGNILERFSAQQFPDLHSELNLSSLELGDSALYFCASSAPPGADYNEQFFGPGTRLTVL.

A few counts support this clonotype. This chain joins TRBV5-1 and TRBJ1-6, with D perhaps matching TRBD1 (6 bases). CDR1 SGHRS and CDR2 YFSETQ come from the germline V gene. CDR3 length equals 15 residues. Trimming removed 4 bases at V and 6 bases at J, with 14 bases between. The DNA for the CDR3 is TGCGCCAGCAGCCTGGACGGACAGCTTAATTCACCCCTCCACTTT. Translating gives CASSLDGQLNSPLHF.

V is TRBV5-1 and J is TRBJ2-3; D is uncertain. CDR1 and CDR2 (germline): SGHRS, YFSETQ. Trimming took off 1 base at V and 2 bases at J, with 11 bases between the two ends. The length of the CDR3 is 15 residues. The CDR3 DNA sequence: TGCGCCAGCAGCTTGCGAAGTATGGACACAGATACGCAGTATTTT. Translated: CASSLRSMDTDTQYF.

The sample holds many counts of this clonotype. The CDR3 here is CSARAGQGWTDEQFF. The CDR3 nucleotides read TGCAGTGCTAGAGCCGGACAGGGATGGACGGATGAGCAGTTCTTC. V gene TRBV20-1 combines with J gene TRBJ2-1, with TRBD1 matching over 8 bases. V gave up 1 base and J gave up 8 bases; unmatched junction bases: 10. The CDR3 has 15 amino acids. Germline CDR1 is DFQATT and CDR2 is SNEGSKA (reference sequence).

The rearrangement links TRBV10-3 to TRBJ1-4, with D unclear. This CDR3 has 14 residues. Trimming pared 6 bases from V and 5 bases from J, leaving 13 bases between. Germline V gene lookup returns CDR1 ENHRY and CDR2 SYGVKD. CDR3 coding DNA: TGTGCCATCAGGGGGATGGATGGGAATGAAAAACTGTTTTTT. Translation: CAIRGMDGNEKLFF.

This clonotype appeared many times. The V and J genes are TRBV6-5 and TRBJ1-1; TRBD1 might be the D (5 bases). Trimming pared 4 bases from V and 5 bases from J, leaving 11 bases between. The CDR3 runs 13 residues. CDR1 is MNHEY and CDR2 is SVGAGI in the germline V gene. The CDR3: CASSSGGGTEAFF. CDR3 bases: TGTGCCAGCAGTTCCGGGGGGGGGACTGAAGCTTTCTTT.

The chain has TRBV20-1 and TRBJ2-1; 12 positions agree with TRBD2. V was pared by 0 bases and J by 8 bases, with 5 bases of the junction left unmatched. The length of the CDR3 is 15 residues. Germline-derived CDR1 and CDR2 are DFQATT and SNEGSKA (reference sequence). DNA of the CDR3: TGCAGTGCTAGAGAGACTAGCGGGAGTATCTATGAGCAGTTCTTC. Translation: CSARETSGSIYEQFF.

This chain uses TRBV20-1 with TRBJ2-1; 16 positions agree with TRBD2. This CDR3 comprises 19 residues. Germline CDR1 and CDR2: DFQATT and SNEGSKA (reference sequence). V gave up 0 bases and J gave up 0 bases; unmatched junction bases: 5. The CDR3 sequence is CSAREAGTSGGVSYNEQFF. The CDR3 bases are TGCAGTGCTAGAGAAGCCGGGACTAGCGGGGGGGTCTCCTACAATGAGCAGTTCTTC.

This clonotype was seen only a few times. One end of the junction does not line up with germline, which may come from a read error. This rearrangement joins TRBV12-3 or TRBV12-4 to TRBJ2-1; D gene uncertain. CDR3 length: 16 residues. The CDR3 reads CASSLAVGNRNNGQFF. CDR3 bases: TGTGCCAGCAGTTTAGCGGTCGGAAACCGTAACAATGGGCAGTTCTTC.

The V and J genes are TRBV20-1 and TRBJ1-6; D might be TRBD1 (6 bases). Trimming took 5 bases from V and 5 from J, leaving 13 bases between them. This CDR3 has 14 amino acids. Germline V gives CDR1 DFQATT, CDR2 SNEGSKA (reference sequence). The CDR3 nucleotides are TGCAGTGCTCGCGGACAGAGAGATAATTCACCCCTCCACTTT. This translates into CSARGQRDNSPLHF.

This clonotype was recorded a few times. The chain is built from TRBV20-1 and TRBJ2-1; D might be TRBD2 (6 bases). Germline V gene sequence: CDR1 DFQATT, CDR2 SNEGSKA (reference sequence). The CDR3 is 13 residues long. Trimming removed 0 bases at V and 5 bases at J, with 8 bases between. This CDR3 reads CSAREGGDNEQFF. CDR3 sequence (DNA): TGCAGTGCTAGAGAAGGAGGGGACAATGAGCAGTTCTTC.

On this clonotype itself: Since a much larger clone is just one base distant, this may be a read error. The chain carries TRBV7-3 and TRBJ2-2, with TRBD2 as a possible D gene (5 bases). The CDR3 is 16 amino acids. Germline CDR1 and CDR2: SGHTA and FQGTGA. The CDR3 region has the DNA TGTGCCAACAGCTCACCGTCGGCGGGTGACACCGGGGAGCTGTTTTTT. Encoded protein: CANSSPSAGDTGELFF.

V usage is TRBV6-1 and J usage is TRBJ2-7; 13 bases are a match to TRBD2. Trimming removed 6 bases from V and 2 bases from J; junction bases left unmatched: 4. CDR1 and CDR2 (germline): MNHNS, SASEGT. This CDR3 is built from 15 residues. CDR3 amino acids: CASRTGTSGTYEQYF. CDR3 nucleotides: TGTGCCAGCAGGACCGGGACTAGCGGGACCTACGAGCAGTACTTC.

The genes are TRBV20-1 and TRBJ2-3, with D possibly called TRBD1 or TRBD2 (5 bases each). CDR1 is DFQATT, CDR2 SNEGSKA, per germline (reference sequence). The CDR3 consists of 16 residues. Trimming removed 0 bases at V and 4 bases at J, with 17 bases between. CDR3 sequence (DNA): TGCAGTGCTAGAGATCCGGCAGGGAGTCTCCCAGATACGCAGTATTTT. Translated: CSARDPAGSLPDTQYF.

The chain couples TRBV4-2 to TRBJ2-5; no firm D call. CDR1 is LGHNA and CDR2 is YNFKEQ in the germline V gene. V lost 0 bases to trimming and J lost 0 bases, with 20 bases between them. This CDR3 contains 19 residues. This chain's CDR3 is CASSQEGTPSGTHQETQYF. In nucleotides, the CDR3 is TGTGCCAGCAGCCAAGAAGGAACCCCATCCGGAACGCACCAAGAGACCCAGTACTTC.

The table lists this clonotype with a few counts. This chain uses TRBV6-2 or TRBV6-3 with TRBJ2-3, with a weak D call TRBD1 (5 bases). Germline lookup yields CDR1 MNHEY and CDR2 SVGEGT. The V and J ends lost 5 bases and 0 bases respectively, with 15 bases between them. CDR3 length: 16 amino acids. In DNA form, the CDR3 reads TGTGCCAGCAGTCGAAGGCAGGGAACTAGCACAGATACGCAGTATTTT. Translated: CASSRRQGTSTDTQYF.

The V and J genes are TRBV5-1 and TRBJ2-5, with D possibly being TRBD1 or TRBD2 (5 bases each). CDR3 length: 15 residues. Per the germline V gene, CDR1 is SGHRS and CDR2 is YFSETQ. V was clipped by 0 bases and J by 5 bases, with 14 bases between them. CDR3 loop: CASSLGTLREETQYF. Here the CDR3 DNA reads TGCGCCAGCAGCTTGGGGACACTGAGGGAGGAGACCCAGTACTTC.

This chain connects TRBV13 to TRBJ2-5, with no clear D. Germline V CDR1 and CDR2: PRHDT, FYEKMQ (reference sequence). The ends were cut back, 3 bases at V and 1 base at J, with 6 bases in the middle. CDR3 length: 13 amino acids. The CDR3 sequence: CASSLNVQETQYF. The CDR3 nucleotides are TGTGCCAGCAGCTTGAACGTCCAAGAGACCCAGTACTTC.

The chain is built from TRBV6-5 and TRBJ1-1; maybe TRBD1 (5 bases). The CDR3 runs to 17 residues. Trimming pared 2 bases from V and 1 base from J, leaving 17 bases between. CDR1 and CDR2 from the germline V gene are MNHEY and SVGAGI. The CDR3 reads CASSYTNVGVANTEAFF. The CDR3 region has the DNA TGTGCCAGCAGTTACACGAATGTGGGGGTTGCGAACACTGAAGCTTTCTTT.

This clonotype was seen a few times. The V gene is TRBV20-1, the J gene TRBJ2-3, with TRBD2 matching 7 bases. This CDR3 region has 14 residues. The trim removed 5 bases at V and 4 bases at J, leaving 9 bases unmatched. Looked up from germline, CDR1 is DFQATT and CDR2 is SNEGSKA (reference sequence). DNA of the CDR3: TGCAGTGCTGATCGCTTTACTAGCGCAGATACGCAGTATTTT. Translated, it gives CSADRFTSADTQYF.

The genes are TRBV12-3 or TRBV12-4 and TRBJ2-7, with D possibly being TRBD1 (6 bases). The CDR3 sequence is 14 residues long. V was trimmed by 3 bases and J by 0 bases, leaving 9 bases between them. CDR3 sequence reads: CASSLTGFSYEQYF. For the CDR3, the DNA is TGTGCCAGCAGTTTGACAGGCTTCTCCTACGAGCAGTACTTC.